This T cell receptor beta chain is drawn from a study of tissue T cells after allogeneic stem cell transplantation. This clone has just one count. Looked up from germline, CDR1 is SGHTA and CDR2 is FQGNSA. This CDR3 contains 14 residues. V lost 1 base, J lost 2 bases, and 9 bases lay in between. CDR3 sequences, V/J genes, frequencies and template counts came from survey-depth TCRbeta sequencing. Profiled with immunoSEQ multiplex PCR; TCRdb holds only in-frame clones, not every one. This sample has 6,300 or so clones, with about three quarters found just once. This material consisted of tissue from the rectum, taken at autopsy. The J gene is TRBJ2-7, the V gene TRBV7-2, with unresolved D. The source is a woman aged 18-49 years with breast cancer. The CDR3 sequence: CASSLDRDTYEQYF. DNA for the CDR3: TGTGCCAGCAGCTTAGACCGAGACACCTACGAGCAGTACTTC.